This T cell receptor beta chain was identified in a study of T cells in Graves' hyperthyroidism and ophthalmopathy (dated by TCRdb to between 2018 and 2021). In terms of the full investigation: Peripheral blood was sampled at the time of initial diagnosis, prior to any treatment. Prospective prediction of ophthalmopathy was tested in an independent validation cohort consisting of 18 to 20 hyperthyroidism patients and around 16 patients who later progressed to ophthalmopathy. After sampling, hyperthyroidism patients received methimazole starting at 30 mg daily, and ophthalmopathy patients received high-dose intravenous methylprednisolone. In addition, the study compared T-cell repertoires in thyroid tissue and in blood from about 6 Graves' hyperthyroidism patients. According to the paper, TCR Vbeta CDR3 sequencing was carried out on 120 to 150 peripheral blood samples, which came from 40 to 45 ophthalmopathy, fewer than 80 hyperthyroidism and approximately 17 progressor patients. TCR V-J signatures able to tell the groups apart were searched for in a discovery cohort of 90 to 100 patients, of whom 43 had Graves' ophthalmopathy and 57 had stable Graves' hyperthyroidism. The roughly 91 discovery patients were randomly divided into training and test sets at a 7:3 ratio. What the study reported, not specific to this receptor: No statistical method was used to set the sample size in advance, and investigators knew the group allocation. During validation, the model predicted progression to ophthalmopathy a median of approximately 7 months ahead of onset, with roughly 65% sensitivity and 72% to 85% specificity. Most expanded thyroid clonotypes (frequency above 0.001) were also found in blood, which suggests that blood repertoires may mirror thyroid immune responses. In cross-validation, a model built on a 13 V-J signature told ophthalmopathy apart from stable hyperthyroidism with 85% to 90% sensitivity and roughly 81% specificity, and in testing the same model reached 80%/75%.

The TCR beta CDR3 regions were amplified from RNA transcripts. The TCR CDR3 was subjected to a first round of RT-PCR using the HTBI primer set and the Qiagen OneStep RT-PCR kit. A second multiplex PCR round built the libraries, followed by size selection and purification. Paired-end sequencing of the libraries was performed with 100 bp reads on an Illumina HiSeq2000. As for how the authors treated the data: Raw data were processed with SOAPnuke, discarding reads with adapters, uncalled bases, mean Phred below 15, or no exact constant-primer or identifier match. High-quality paired reads were merged using COPE v1.2.5, and each unique nucleotide sequence was defined as a clonotype. Clonotypes were aligned to IMGT TRBV, TRBD and TRBJ reference segments using MiTCR v1.1. The analysis included only V-J combinations with a frequency above 0.0001, which together covered about 99% of the repertoires. The TCS score was defined as F50 (clonal expansion) divided by E x V (chaos), with BLOSUM62-based TCRdist calculated between CDR3 peptides within each V-J. Welch's t-statistics and random forest reduced around 550 V-J features to 10 to 15, which were used in a naive Bayes classifier (R e1071). TCRdb handled the public reads itself, with Q25 trimming in fastp and clone calling in MiXCR, and kept productive beta chains. Each CDR3 protein appears once, grouped with its most common genes and DNA. The V and J calls, along with clone size, are taken from TCRdb and not from the paper's own processing. For this sample there are approximately 520,000 distinct CDR3 sequences; about 24% appear just once. Together, the top ten hold approximately 11% of the sample.

There are many counts of this clonotype. It lacks a known antigen. The record has no base qualities; no much larger clone is one base away. From the cysteine through the phenylalanine, the CDR3 covers 15 amino acids. Left in the record is the CDR3 DNA by itself, 45 bases read in frame from the first base. V and J are truncated by 3 bases and 2 bases respectively, leaving an intervening sequence of 13 bases. Ophthalmopathy patients had moderately to severely active disease, with a Clinical Activity Score of 3 or more, a NOSPECS grade of 4 or more, and a disease duration of less than 3 months. Exclusion was applied to patients with uncontrolled infections, other autoimmune diseases, pregnancy or lactation. Diagnoses relied on clinical symptoms, serum thyroxine and TRAb, thyroid ultrasound and orbital computed tomography. Ficoll-Paque density gradient centrifugation was used to isolate PBMCs from under 11 ml of fresh peripheral blood. Trizol reagent was used to extract total RNA, and RNA quality was then checked on an Agilent 2100 Bioanalyzer.

Recombination linked TRBV12-3 or TRBV12-4 to TRBJ2-5; the D gene is unclear. The specimen sequenced was blood. The origin of this receptor is a woman aged 25 to 45 with Graves' ophthalmopathy. The CDR3 region reads CASSFQDGAQETQYF. The bases read TGTGCCAGCAGTTTTCAGGACGGAGCACAAGAGACCCAGTACTTC.